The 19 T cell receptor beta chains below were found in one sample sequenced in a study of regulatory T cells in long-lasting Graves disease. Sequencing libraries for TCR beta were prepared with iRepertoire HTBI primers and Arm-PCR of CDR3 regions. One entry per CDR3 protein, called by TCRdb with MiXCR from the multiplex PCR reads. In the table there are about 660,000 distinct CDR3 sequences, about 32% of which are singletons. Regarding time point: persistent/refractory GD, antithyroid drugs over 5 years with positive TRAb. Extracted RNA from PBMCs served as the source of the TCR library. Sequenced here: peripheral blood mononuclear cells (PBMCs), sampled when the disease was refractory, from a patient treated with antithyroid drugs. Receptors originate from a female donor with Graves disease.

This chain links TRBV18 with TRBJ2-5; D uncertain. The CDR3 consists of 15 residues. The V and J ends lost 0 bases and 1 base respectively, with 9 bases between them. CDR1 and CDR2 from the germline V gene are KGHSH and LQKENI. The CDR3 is CASSPPSLRQETQYF. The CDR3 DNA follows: TGTGCCAGCTCACCACCTTCTCTCCGCCAAGAGACCCAGTACTTC. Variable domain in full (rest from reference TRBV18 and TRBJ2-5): NAGVMQNPRHLVRRRGQEARLRCSPMKGHSHVYWYRQLPEEGLKFMVYLQKENIIDESGMPKERFSAEFPKEGPSILRIQQVVRGDSAAYFCASSPPSLRQETQYFGPGTRLLVL.

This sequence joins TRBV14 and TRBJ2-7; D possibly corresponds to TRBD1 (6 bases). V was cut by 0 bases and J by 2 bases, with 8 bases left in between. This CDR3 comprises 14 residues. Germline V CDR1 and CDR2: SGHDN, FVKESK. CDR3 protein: CASSQDQGPYEQYF. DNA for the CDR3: TGTGCCAGCAGCCAAGATCAGGGGCCCTACGAGCAGTACTTC. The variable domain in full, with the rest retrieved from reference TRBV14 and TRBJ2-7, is EAGVTQFPSHSVIEKGQTVTLRCDPISGHDNLYWYRRVMGKEIKFLLHFVKESKQDESGMPNNRFLAERTGGTYSTLKVQPAELEDSGVYFCASSQDQGPYEQYFGPGTRLTVT.

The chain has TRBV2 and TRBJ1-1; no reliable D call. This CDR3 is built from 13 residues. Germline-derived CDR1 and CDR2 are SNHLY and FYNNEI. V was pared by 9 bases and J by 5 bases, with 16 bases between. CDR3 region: CARVDPTGTEAFF. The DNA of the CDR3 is TGTGCCAGGGTAGACCCCACGGGGACTGAAGCTTTCTTT.

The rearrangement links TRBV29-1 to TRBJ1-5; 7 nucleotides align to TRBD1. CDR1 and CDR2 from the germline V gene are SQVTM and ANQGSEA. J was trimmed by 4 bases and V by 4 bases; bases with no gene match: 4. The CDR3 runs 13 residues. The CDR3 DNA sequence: TGCAGCGTTGGACAGGGTATTAATCAGCCCCAGCATTTT. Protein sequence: CSVGQGINQPQHF.

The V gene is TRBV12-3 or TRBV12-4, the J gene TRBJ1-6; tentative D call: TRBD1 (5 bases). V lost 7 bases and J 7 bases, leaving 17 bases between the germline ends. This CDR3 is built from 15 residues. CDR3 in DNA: TGTGCCAGCACCCTGTCTGGGGCCAAAAATTCACCCCTCCACTTT. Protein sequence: CASTLSGAKNSPLHF.

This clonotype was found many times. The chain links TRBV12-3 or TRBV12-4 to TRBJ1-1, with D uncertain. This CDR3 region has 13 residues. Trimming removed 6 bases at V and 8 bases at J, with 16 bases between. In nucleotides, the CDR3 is TGTGCCAGCAGCCCCCGACAAGGCGGCGAAGCTTTCTTT. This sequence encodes CASSPRQGGEAFF.

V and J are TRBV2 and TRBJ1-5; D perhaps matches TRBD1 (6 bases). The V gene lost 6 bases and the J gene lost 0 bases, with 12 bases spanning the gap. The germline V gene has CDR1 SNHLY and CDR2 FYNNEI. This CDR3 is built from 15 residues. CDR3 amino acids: CASRGGDHSNQPQHF. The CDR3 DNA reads TGTGCCAGCAGAGGGGGGGATCATAGCAATCAGCCCCAGCATTTT.

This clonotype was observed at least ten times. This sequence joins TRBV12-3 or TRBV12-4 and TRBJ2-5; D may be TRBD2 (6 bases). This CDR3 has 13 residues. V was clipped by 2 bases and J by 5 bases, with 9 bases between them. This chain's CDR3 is CASSLFSGETQYF. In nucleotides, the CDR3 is TGTGCCAGCAGTTTATTTAGCGGCGAGACCCAGTACTTC.

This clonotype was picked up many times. The CDR3 nucleotides are TGTGCCAGCAGTTTTGCCGGGGCGGGGGGAAGCAATCAGCCCCAGCATTTT. Translation gives CASSFAGAGGSNQPQHF. This sequence joins TRBV28 and TRBJ1-5, with a tentative D call TRBD1 (5 bases). The CDR3 loop spans 17 amino acids. V was pared by 3 bases and J by 1 base, with 16 bases between. CDR1 MDHEN and CDR2 SYDVKM come from the germline V gene.

The chain's CDR3 is CASSEQTSGEDNEQFF. CDR3 in DNA: TGTGCCAGCAGTGAGCAGACTAGCGGGGAAGACAATGAGCAGTTCTTC. The chain is built from TRBV27 and TRBJ2-1; 11 nucleotides line up with TRBD2. CDR1 and CDR2 from the germline V gene are MNHEY and SMNVEV (reference sequence). V lost 5 bases to trimming and J lost 5 bases; unmatched junction nucleotides: 8. This CDR3 spans 16 amino acids.

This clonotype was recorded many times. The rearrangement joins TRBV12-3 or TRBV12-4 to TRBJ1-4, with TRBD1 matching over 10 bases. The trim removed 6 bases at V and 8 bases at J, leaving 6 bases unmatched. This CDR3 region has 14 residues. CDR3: CASSTGTGDEKLFF. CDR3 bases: TGTGCCAGCAGCACCGGGACAGGGGACGAAAAACTGTTTTTT.

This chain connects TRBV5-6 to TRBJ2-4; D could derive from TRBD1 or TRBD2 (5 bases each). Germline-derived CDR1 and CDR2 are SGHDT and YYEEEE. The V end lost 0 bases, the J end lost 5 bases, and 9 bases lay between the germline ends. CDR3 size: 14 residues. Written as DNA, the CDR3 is TGTGCCAGCAGCTTGGACGGGACGGAAAACATTCAGTACTTC. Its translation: CASSLDGTENIQYF.

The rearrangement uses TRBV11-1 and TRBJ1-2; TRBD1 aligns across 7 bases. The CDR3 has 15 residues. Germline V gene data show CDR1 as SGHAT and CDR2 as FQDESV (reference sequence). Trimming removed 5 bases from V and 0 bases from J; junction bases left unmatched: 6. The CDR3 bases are TGTGCCAGCAGCCGAGAAACAGGGGCTAACTATGGCTACACCTTC. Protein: CASSRETGANYGYTF.

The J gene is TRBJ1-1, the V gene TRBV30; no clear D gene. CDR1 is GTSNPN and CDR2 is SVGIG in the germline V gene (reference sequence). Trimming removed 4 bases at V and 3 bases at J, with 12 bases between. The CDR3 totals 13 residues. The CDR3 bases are TGTGCCTGGATAGCAGCCCTTGACACTGAAGCTTTCTTT. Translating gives CAWIAALDTEAFF.

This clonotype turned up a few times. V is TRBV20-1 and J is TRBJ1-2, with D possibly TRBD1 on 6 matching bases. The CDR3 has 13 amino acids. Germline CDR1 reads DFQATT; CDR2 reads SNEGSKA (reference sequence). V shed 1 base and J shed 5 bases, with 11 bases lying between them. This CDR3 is CSARARTVYGYTF. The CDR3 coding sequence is TGCAGTGCTAGAGCCCGGACAGTTTATGGCTACACCTTC.

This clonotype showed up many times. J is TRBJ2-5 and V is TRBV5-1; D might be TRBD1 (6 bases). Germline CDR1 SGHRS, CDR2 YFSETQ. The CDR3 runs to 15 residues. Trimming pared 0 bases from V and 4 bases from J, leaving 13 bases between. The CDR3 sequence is CASSLATQGLETQYF. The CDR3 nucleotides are TGCGCCAGCAGCTTGGCCACACAGGGCCTAGAGACCCAGTACTTC.

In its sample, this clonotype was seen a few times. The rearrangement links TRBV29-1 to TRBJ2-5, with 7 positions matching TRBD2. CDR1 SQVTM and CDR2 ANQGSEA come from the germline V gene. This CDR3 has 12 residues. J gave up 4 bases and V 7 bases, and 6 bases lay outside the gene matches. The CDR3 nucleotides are TGCAGCGCTTCGGCTAGCGGAGAGACCCAGTACTTC. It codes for CSASASGETQYF.

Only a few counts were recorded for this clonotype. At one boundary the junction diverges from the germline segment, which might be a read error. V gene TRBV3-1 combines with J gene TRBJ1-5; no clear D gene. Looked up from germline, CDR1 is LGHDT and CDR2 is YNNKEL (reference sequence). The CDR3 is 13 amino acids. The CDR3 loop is CASSHLGNRPQHF. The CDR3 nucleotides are TGTGCCAGCAGCCACCTGGGCAATCGGCCCCAGCATTTT.

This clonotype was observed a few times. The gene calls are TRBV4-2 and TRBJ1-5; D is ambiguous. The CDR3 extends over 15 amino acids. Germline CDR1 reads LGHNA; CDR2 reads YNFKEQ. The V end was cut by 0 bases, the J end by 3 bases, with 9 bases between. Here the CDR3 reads CASSQDPGNNQPQHF. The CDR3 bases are TGTGCCAGCAGCCAAGATCCAGGTAACAATCAGCCCCAGCATTTT.